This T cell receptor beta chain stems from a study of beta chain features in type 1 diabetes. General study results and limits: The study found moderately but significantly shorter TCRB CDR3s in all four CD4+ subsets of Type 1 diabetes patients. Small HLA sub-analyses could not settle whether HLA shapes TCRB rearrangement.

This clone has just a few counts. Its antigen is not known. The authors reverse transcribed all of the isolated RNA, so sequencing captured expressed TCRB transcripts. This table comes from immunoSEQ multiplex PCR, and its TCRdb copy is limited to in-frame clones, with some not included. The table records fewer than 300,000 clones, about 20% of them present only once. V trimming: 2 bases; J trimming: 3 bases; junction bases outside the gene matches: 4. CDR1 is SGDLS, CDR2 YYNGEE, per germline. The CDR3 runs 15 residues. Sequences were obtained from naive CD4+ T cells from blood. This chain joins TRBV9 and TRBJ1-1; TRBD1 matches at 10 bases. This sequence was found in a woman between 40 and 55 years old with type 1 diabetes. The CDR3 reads CASSVAGTGDTEAFF. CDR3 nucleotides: TGTGCCAGCAGCGTTGCCGGGACAGGGGACACTGAAGCTTTCTTT.